This TCR beta chain was identified during a study of shared clonotypes between healthy human individuals. Study results and limitations: The authors sampled blood alone, and tissue repertoires likely differ.

Naivety among CD8 cells was defined by CD45RO negativity and positive CCR7 selection, thereby excluding terminally differentiated effector memory CD45RA+ cells. HIV-negative, healthy adults without recent acute infections or vaccinations were the donors. In the authors' workflow: There were no quality scores in the junction-only immunoSEQ sequences, so filtering differed. Generated by immunoSEQ multiplex PCR, the TCRdb table keeps only in-frame clones and is missing some. The DNA was the basis for D and trimming; V, J and clone size are from that table. The data show just over 2,000,000 clones, with about 95% seen just once and about 1.1% held by the top ten. Turning to this clone: Its antigen is unknown. One junction end disagrees with the germline gene, perhaps due to a read error.

Looked up from germline, CDR1 is MGHRA and CDR2 is YSYEKL. The CDR3 sequence is 16 residues long. The clonotype originates from a man between 18 and 29 years old in good health. The sequenced sample was naive CD8+ T cells sorted from blood. The chain has TRBV4-1 and TRBJ2-7; TRBD2 might be the D (6 bases). DNA for the CDR3: TGCGCCAGCAGTCAAGGAGGGACTGTCGTCTCCTACGAGCAGTACTTC. Translation gives CASSQGGTVVSYEQYF.